The clone carrying this T cell receptor (beta chain) showed up just a few times. Its antigen is currently unknown. Tagging with unique molecular identifiers was a feature of the TCR beta cDNA libraries. The source material, roughly 0.9 to 11 million T cells, gave rise to 400,000 to 550,000 cDNA molecules. MiXCR was run by TCRdb on the PCR reads, yielding one entry per CDR3 protein. The table lists hundreds of thousands of distinct CDR3 sequences, roughly three fifths of them singletons. The CDR3 is made up of 16 amino acids. Trimming removed 3 bases from V and 3 bases from J; junction bases left unmatched: 9. The germline gives CDR1 KGHSH, CDR2 LQKENI. The record originates from a study of post-analysis software for immune sequencing data. Study background: Some patients lacked subtype; others had relapsing-remitting, secondary progressive or progressive-relapsing disease. Findings and caveats of the study: Relative to controls, patients with multiple sclerosis showed significantly lower normalized Chao1 diversity. Roughly five TRBV segments were more frequent in patients than controls; TRBV5-6, TRBV5-1 and TRBV20-1 belonged to this group.

V usage is TRBV18 and J usage is TRBJ2-3, with 7 positions matching TRBD1. Sequenced sample: blood. This TCR came from a girl aged 2 to 10 with multiple sclerosis. The CDR3 bases are TGTGCCAGCTCACCCATGACAGGGTTGGGTACAGATACGCAGTATTTT. Translation gives CASSPMTGLGTDTQYF.